This T cell receptor beta chain came from a study of cytomegalovirus exposure and HLA in healthy donors. Study observations and caveats: Differences between HLA loci emerged in a later analysis of TCR association rates, with DRB1 most and HLA-C fewest. What was likely a sequencing artifact was a cluster of highly shared sequence variants. Generally TCR sequences proved uncommon, though certain public TCRs appeared in numerous donors. An ancestry cluster, one associated with Asian ancestry, reportedly showed fewer N-insertions than the approximately 670-donor mean in a later analysis.

Per germline, CDR1 MNHEY and CDR2 SMNVEV (reference sequence). The CDR3 has 14 amino acids. The ends were cut back, 4 bases at V and 1 base at J, with 5 bases in the middle. Primers: 60 Vbeta forward and 13 Jbeta reverse. The data were produced by immunoSEQ multiplex PCR, yet TCRdb's version contains in-frame clones alone and is incomplete. The sample has 75,000 to 100,000 clones; 7.6% are singletons. Turning to this clone: Its antigen is not known.

V usage is TRBV27 and J usage is TRBJ2-6; no reliable D call. The clonotype was recovered from a man aged 45-65 years in good health and CMV-seronegative. Material for sequencing was PBMCs. The CDR3 DNA follows: TGTGCCAGCAGTTCGTTATCTGGGGCCAACGTCCTGACTTTC. Residues: CASSSLSGANVLTF. Looking up the rest from reference TRBV27 and TRBJ2-6 gives the full variable domain: EAQVTQNPRYLITVTGKKLTVTCSQNMNHEYMSWYRQDPGLGLRQIYYSMNVEVTDKGDVPEGYKVSRKEKRNFPLILESPSPNQTSLYFCASSSLSGANVLTFGAGSRLTVL.